The 32 T cell receptor beta chains in this list originate from one sample, sequenced in a study of T-cell reconstitution after alpha-beta-depleted transplantation in children. A library of TCRbeta sequences, prepared with unique molecular identifiers, was generated. In TCRdb, the PCR reads were re-called with MiXCR into one record per CDR3 protein. This table has approximately 400,000 distinct CDR3 sequences, 9.5% to 13% appearing once. The sequencing here drew on PBMCs from the stem cell graft donor, taken from the stem cell graft. The receptor source for this set is a human donor who donated a stem cell graft to a child with acute myeloid leukemia.

This clonotype occurred a few times. This rearrangement joins TRBV12-3 or TRBV12-4 to TRBJ1-5; D ambiguous. The CDR3 has 13 residues. V was shortened by 1 base and J by 4 bases, with 5 bases between the two germline ends. The CDR3 region is CASSLDKNQPQHF. The CDR3, as DNA: TGTGCCAGCAGTTTAGACAAAAATCAGCCCCAGCATTTT.

In this sample, this clonotype turned up a few times. The V and J genes are TRBV18 and TRBJ1-4; no clear D. The CDR3 is made up of 13 amino acids. The V end lost 2 bases, the J end lost 6 bases, and 7 bases lay between the germline ends. Germline V gives CDR1 KGHSH, CDR2 LQKENI. Here the CDR3 reads CASSPASDEKLFF. CDR3 DNA: TGTGCCAGCTCACCAGCTTCGGATGAAAAACTGTTTTTT.

This clonotype was counted a few times. This rearrangement joins TRBV13 to TRBJ1-6; D not resolved. This CDR3 contains 15 residues. The V end was cut by 2 bases, the J end by 10 bases, with 15 bases between. Germline CDR1 PRHDT, CDR2 FYEKMQ (reference sequence). In DNA, the CDR3 is TGTGCCAGCAGCTTATCCAGAGCTTCGGAGTCACCCCTCCACTTT. Protein product: CASSLSRASESPLHF.

This clonotype was seen a few times. V usage is TRBV18 and J usage is TRBJ1-1; possible D gene TRBD1, 6 bases. The germline CDR1 and CDR2 sequences are KGHSH and LQKENI. The CDR3 has 15 residues. V dropped 3 bases and J dropped 5 bases, with 16 bases sitting between them. The CDR3, as DNA: TGTGCCAGCTCACCCGCCCTCGGGGGCTGGACTGAAGCTTTCTTT. It translates to CASSPALGGWTEAFF.

About this clonotype itself: A much larger clone lies one base from this, so it may be a read error. The chain recombines TRBV10-3 with TRBJ2-1; 7 nucleotides agree with TRBD1. The CDR3 sequence is 16 residues long. Germline V gives CDR1 ENHRY, CDR2 SYGVKD. The CDR3 reads CTISEPRQGVGNEQFF. For the CDR3, the DNA is TGTACCATCAGTGAGCCCCGACAGGGTGTGGGCAATGAGCAGTTCTTC.

This clonotype was seen more than once but under ten times. The chain uses TRBV7-8 and TRBJ2-1, with D tentatively TRBD2 (5 bases). The CDR3 covers 13 residues. CDR1 SGHVS and CDR2 FQNEAQ come from the germline V gene. V was trimmed by 8 bases and J by 9 bases, leaving 17 bases between them. CDR3 DNA sequence: TGTGCCAGCCTAATACGGGGTACGGGTGAGCAGTTCTTC. Residues: CASLIRGTGEQFF. Full variable domain (remainder filled in from reference TRBV7-8 and TRBJ2-1): GAGVSQSPRYKVAKRGQDVALRCDPISGHVSLFWYQQALGQGPEFLTYFQNEAQLDKSGLPSDRFFAERPEGSVSTLKIQRTQQEDSAVYLCASLIRGTGEQFFGPGTRLTVL.

J is TRBJ2-3 and V is TRBV18; D unclear. V shed 0 bases and J shed 0 bases, with 10 bases lying between them. Per germline, CDR1 KGHSH and CDR2 LQKENI. This CDR3 has 16 amino acids. The CDR3 region has the DNA TGTGCCAGCTCACCACCGGCCGCCCCGAGCACAGATACGCAGTATTTT. It is translated as CASSPPAAPSTDTQYF.

This clonotype has a count of ten or more. The chain links TRBV29-1 to TRBJ1-4; D ambiguous. V was trimmed by 7 bases and J by 3 bases, leaving 15 bases between them. Germline V gives CDR1 SQVTM, CDR2 ANQGSEA. The CDR3 consists of 14 residues. CDR3 sequence reads: CSGKLDTSNEKLFF. DNA of the CDR3: TGCAGCGGTAAATTAGACACTTCTAATGAAAAACTGTTTTTT.

This clonotype appeared a few times. The gene calls are TRBV6-5 and TRBJ2-7; 7 bases are shared with TRBD2. Per the germline V gene, CDR1 is MNHEY and CDR2 is SVGAGI. This CDR3 is 14 amino acids long. Unmatched junction bases numbered 13, after V lost 8 bases and J lost 6 bases. The CDR3 DNA reads TGTGCCAGCGAGTCCGGGACTACCCACTCCGAGCAGTACGTC. This gives the protein CASESGTTHSEQYV.

The V and J genes are TRBV7-2 and TRBJ2-5, with TRBD1 matching 9 bases. This CDR3 has 15 residues. The J segment lost 3 bases and the V segment lost 5 bases, leaving 7 bases of the junction unmatched. Germline-derived CDR1 and CDR2 are SGHTA and FQGNSA. The CDR3 DNA follows: TGTGCCAGCAGCCCACGGGACAGGGAAGAAGAGACCCAGTACTTC. Translated, it gives CASSPRDREEETQYF.

For the CDR3, the DNA is TGTGCCAGCAGCTCTGTAGCGGGGGGTACGAGCTCCTACAATGAGCAGTTCTTC. This codes for CASSSVAGGTSSYNEQFF. The chain has TRBV5-4 and TRBJ2-1; 10 bases map to TRBD2. The CDR3 runs to 18 residues. V was pared by 3 bases and J by 0 bases, with 9 bases of the junction left unmatched. Germline V lookup: CDR1 SGHNT, CDR2 YYREEE (reference sequence). Using reference TRBV5-4 and TRBJ2-1 for the parts outside the CDR3, the full variable domain is ETGVTQSPTHLIKTRGQQVTLRCSSQSGHNTVSWYQQALGQGPQFIFQYYREEENGRGNFPPRFSGLQFPNYSSELNVNALELDDSALYLCASSSVAGGTSSYNEQFFGPGTRLTVL.

The DNA of the CDR3 is TGTGCCTGGAGCAGGCTCCCTCCCCCCTACGAGCAGTACTTC. Amino acids: CAWSRLPPPYEQYF. The rearrangement uses TRBV30 and TRBJ2-7; no reliable D call. The CDR3 runs 14 residues. Trimming stripped 3 bases from V and 2 bases from J, with 14 bases between. Germline V CDR1 and CDR2: GTSNPN, SVGIG (reference sequence).

This clonotype has more than one count but fewer than ten. This sequence joins TRBV7-2 and TRBJ1-2; 7 nucleotides agree with TRBD1. There are 13 residues in the CDR3. Germline V CDR1 and CDR2: SGHTA, FQGNSA. V shed 4 bases and J 8 bases; nucleotides not matched to a gene: 7. CDR3 amino acids: CASSSQTRGGYTF. The CDR3 nucleotides read TGTGCCAGCAGCTCCCAAACCAGGGGGGGCTACACCTTC.

This chain uses TRBV6-2 or TRBV6-3 with TRBJ2-5, with 8 bases lining up with TRBD1. Germline CDR1 and CDR2: MNHEY and SVGEGT. V dropped 0 bases and J dropped 4; count of bases not matched to a gene: 1. CDR3 length equals 14 residues. In nucleotides, the CDR3 is TGTGCCAGCAGTTACTCCACAGGGGGAGAGACCCAGTACTTC. Its protein product is CASSYSTGGETQYF.

The genes are TRBV20-1 and TRBJ2-7; a possible D gene is TRBD2 (5 bases). Germline assignment: CDR1 DFQATT and CDR2 SNEGSKA (reference sequence). V gave up 5 bases and J gave up 0 bases, with 11 bases separating them. The CDR3 spans 13 residues. The CDR3 spells CSALDSSSYEQYF. The CDR3 nucleotides are TGCAGTGCTCTGGACTCAAGCTCCTACGAGCAGTACTTC.

The genes are TRBV6-2 or TRBV6-3 and TRBJ2-3; maybe TRBD2 (5 bases). Germline V gene lookup returns CDR1 MNHEY and CDR2 SVGEGT. This CDR3 has 16 residues. Trimming took 0 bases from V and 1 from J, leaving 11 bases between them. CDR3 coding DNA: TGTGCCAGCAGTTACTCCCTTGCAGCGGGCACAGATACGCAGTATTTT. The encoded protein is CASSYSLAAGTDTQYF.

The chain has TRBV20-1 and TRBJ2-1; D gene uncertain. The CDR3 spans 14 residues. From germline, CDR1 is DFQATT and CDR2 SNEGSKA (reference sequence). The V and J ends lost 4 bases and 3 bases respectively, with 13 bases between them. This CDR3 is CSAIYSARYNEQFF. The CDR3 DNA reads as TGCAGTGCTATATACTCAGCACGCTACAATGAGCAGTTCTTC.

This clonotype was counted a few times. The V gene is TRBV29-1, the J gene TRBJ1-4; 9 nucleotides agree with TRBD1. V was clipped by 6 bases and J by 5 bases; unmatched bases: 4. Germline V gene data show CDR1 as SQVTM and CDR2 as ANQGSEA. The CDR3 length is 13 residues. The CDR3 coding sequence is TGCAGCGTAGCCGGGACAGGGAATGAAAAACTGTTTTTT. Its translation is CSVAGTGNEKLFF.

The rearrangement links TRBV5-1 to TRBJ2-3; the match to TRBD2 covers 9 bases. Germline CDR1 reads SGHRS; CDR2 reads YFSETQ. J lost 0 bases, V lost 0 bases, and 14 bases had no gene match. The CDR3 is made up of 20 amino acids. The CDR3 DNA reads as TGCGCCAGCAGCTTGGCCGTTAGCGGGAGACTGTCGAAGAGCACAGATACGCAGTATTTT. The encoded protein is CASSLAVSGRLSKSTDTQYF.

In its sample, this clonotype was seen a few times. V gene TRBV6-1 combines with J gene TRBJ2-1; D remains ambiguous. Trimming shortened V by 0 bases and J by 4 bases, and 1 base separated the two germline ends. CDR3 length: 12 residues. Germline V gene lookup returns CDR1 MNHNS and CDR2 SASEGT. CDR3 in amino acids: CASSEAYNEQFF. In nucleotides, the CDR3 is TGTGCCAGCAGTGAAGCATACAATGAGCAGTTCTTC.

This clonotype was detected ten times or more. V is TRBV7-3 and J is TRBJ1-5; D ambiguous. V lost 2 bases, J lost 3 bases, and 5 bases lay in between. Germline loops: CDR1 SGHTA, CDR2 FQGTGA. The CDR3 contains 13 residues. CDR3 bases: TGTGCCAGCAGCTTAGCTAACAATCAGCCCCAGCATTTT. It encodes CASSLANNQPQHF.

The chain combines TRBV5-1 with TRBJ2-7; 8 nucleotides align to TRBD1. The CDR3 length is 16 residues. The ends lost 3 bases at V and 0 bases at J; junction bases unmatched: 8. CDR1 and CDR2 (germline): SGHRS, YFSETQ. CDR3 nucleotide sequence: TGCGCCAGCAGCTCCGACAGGGGCCAAATCTCCTACGAGCAGTACTTC. This gives the protein CASSSDRGQISYEQYF.

The chain recombines TRBV9 with TRBJ2-1, with D uncertain. CDR3 length: 13 amino acids. Germline V gene data show CDR1 as SGDLS and CDR2 as YYNGEE. Deletions cut 7 bases from V and 7 bases from J, with 15 bases between. The CDR3 is CASSTEMTNEQFF. The DNA for the CDR3 is TGTGCCAGCTCGACGGAGATGACTAATGAGCAGTTCTTC.

Ten or more counts support this clonotype. This rearrangement joins TRBV11-2 to TRBJ2-5; D is unclear. CDR1 SGHAT and CDR2 FQNNGV come from the germline V gene. There are 13 residues in the CDR3. The V end was cut by 5 bases, the J end by 2 bases, with 9 bases between. CDR3 in amino acids: CASSEEVQETQYF. DNA for the CDR3: TGTGCCAGCAGCGAAGAAGTGCAAGAGACCCAGTACTTC.

The chain couples TRBV29-1 to TRBJ2-5, with TRBD1 matching over 9 bases. Trimming took 6 bases from V and 4 from J; bases not matched to a gene: 9. The CDR3 spans 14 residues. The germline V gene encodes CDR1 SQVTM and CDR2 ANQGSEA. CDR3 coding DNA: TGCAGCGTAGCTCGGGACAGGGACGTAGAGACCCAGTACTTC. Its protein is CSVARDRDVETQYF.

This clonotype was seen a handful of times. The DNA for the CDR3 is TGTGCCAGCGGGGGGGTTCAGGGACAGTTGAACACTGAAGCTTTCTTT. It specifies CASGGVQGQLNTEAFF. The rearrangement uses TRBV3-1 and TRBJ1-1; 7 nucleotides line up with TRBD1. The length of the CDR3 is 16 residues. Germline loops: CDR1 LGHDT, CDR2 YNNKEL (reference sequence). The trim removed 8 bases at V and 0 bases at J, leaving 12 bases unmatched.

This chain connects TRBV5-1 to TRBJ2-1, with 10 bases identical to TRBD2. The V gene's germline CDR1 is SGHRS and CDR2 YFSETQ. CDR3 length equals 15 residues. Trimming at V came to 0 bases and at J to 9 bases, leaving 6 bases not matched to a gene. The CDR3 region is CASSLEAGGQGEQFF. Written as DNA, the CDR3 is TGCGCCAGCAGCTTGGAAGCGGGGGGGCAGGGTGAGCAGTTCTTC.

This clonotype was picked up a small number of times. The rearrangement uses TRBV12-3 or TRBV12-4 and TRBJ2-7; D may be TRBD2 (5 bases). V was pared by 6 bases and J by 7 bases, with 22 bases between. This CDR3 contains 15 residues. The CDR3: CASRDRLRSTGEQYF. The CDR3 DNA reads TGTGCCAGCAGGGATAGACTCAGGAGTACGGGAGAGCAGTACTTC.

This clonotype was counted many times. The gene calls are TRBV20-1 and TRBJ1-6; D is unclear. Germline V gene lookup returns CDR1 DFQATT and CDR2 SNEGSKA (reference sequence). Trimming took 6 bases from V and 7 from J, leaving 10 bases between them. The CDR3 sequence is 12 residues long. DNA for the CDR3: TGCAGTGCCAACGACGGAAATTCACCCCTCCACTTT. Its translation is CSANDGNSPLHF.

This clonotype was detected many times. V is TRBV5-1 and J is TRBJ2-2, with unresolved D. This CDR3 has 17 residues. Germline assignment: CDR1 SGHRS and CDR2 YFSETQ. Trimming cost V 5 bases and J 1 base, with 18 bases left between them. The CDR3 nucleotides read TGCGCCAGCAGTCTTGGAGATTCGTCCCAGAACACCGGGGAGCTGTTTTTT. It yields the protein CASSLGDSSQNTGELFF.

The chain carries TRBV29-1 and TRBJ2-3, with 7 bases aligning to TRBD2. The germline V gene encodes CDR1 SQVTM and CDR2 ANQGSEA. The CDR3 loop spans 11 amino acids. V was pared by 7 bases and J by 5 bases, with 3 bases of the junction left unmatched. CDR3 residues: CSGRGRDTQYF. DNA of the CDR3: TGCAGCGGGCGGGGGAGAGATACGCAGTATTTT.

The table lists this clonotype with a few counts. The rearrangement joins TRBV5-1 to TRBJ2-3; maybe TRBD1 (5 bases). The CDR3 runs to 14 residues. Germline V gene sequence: CDR1 SGHRS, CDR2 YFSETQ. Between the trimmed V and J ends, which lost 6 bases and 1 base, there was a span of 12 bases. The CDR3 DNA sequence: TGCGCCAGCACCGAAGGGGTGGGCACAGATACGCAGTATTTT. Residues: CASTEGVGTDTQYF.